These 14 T cell receptor beta chains originate from one sample sequenced in a study of blood T cells in healthy people across ages. A second roughly 6 to 12 cycle PCR used barcoded and J-beta primers. A single record per CDR3 protein comes from TCRdb applying MiXCR to the 5' RACE reads. This table holds over 1.5 million distinct CDR3 sequences, 49% found once. Sequencing used blood. These receptors originate from a woman aged 40 to 50 in good health.

V usage is TRBV29-1 and J usage is TRBJ1-2; possible D gene TRBD1, 6 bases. The V and J ends lost 7 bases and 6 bases respectively, with 15 bases between them. Germline loops: CDR1 SQVTM, CDR2 ANQGSEA. CDR3 size: 12 residues. The CDR3 here is CSATDREDGYTF. The CDR3 bases are TGCAGCGCTACGGACAGAGAAGATGGCTACACCTTC.

The DNA for the CDR3 is TGTGCCAGCAGTGAATTTGTCAACGTCATTCAGTACTTC. Its protein product is CASSEFVNVIQYF. V usage is TRBV25-1 and J usage is TRBJ2-7; D not resolved. The J call may not be correct, given that the DNA end is closer to TRBJ2-4. Germline V gene sequence: CDR1 MGHDK, CDR2 SYGVNS. The CDR3 totals 13 residues.

This chain links TRBV7-2 with TRBJ2-7, with 9 bases matching TRBD1. This CDR3 contains 14 residues. CDR1 is SGHTA, CDR2 FQGNSA, per germline. V was pared by 5 bases and J by 6 bases, with 8 bases of the junction left unmatched. The CDR3 is CASSRTGTGFEQYF. In nucleotides, the CDR3 is TGTGCCAGCAGCCGCACCGGGACAGGGTTCGAGCAGTACTTC.

There are a few counts of this clonotype. The chain joins TRBV25-1 to TRBJ2-1, with TRBD1 matching over 11 bases. Trimming took 3 bases from V and 7 from J; bases not matched to a gene: 8. The CDR3 length is 16 residues. The V gene's germline CDR1 is MGHDK and CDR2 SYGVNS. This chain's CDR3 is CASSEWGTGGRNEQFF. In nucleotides, the CDR3 is TGTGCCAGCAGTGAGTGGGGGACAGGGGGTAGGAATGAGCAGTTCTTC.

This rearrangement joins TRBV4-1 to TRBJ1-2; D not certain. The V and J ends lost 0 bases and 4 bases respectively, with 9 bases between them. CDR3 length: 14 residues. Germline V lookup: CDR1 MGHRA, CDR2 YSYEKL. The CDR3 coding sequence is TGCGCCAGCAGCCAAGATCCCCCTAGCTATGGCTACACCTTC. Its protein product is CASSQDPPSYGYTF.

A few counts support this clonotype. This chain links TRBV2 with TRBJ1-1, with no clear D. The CDR3 extends over 14 amino acids. The germline V gene encodes CDR1 SNHLY and CDR2 FYNNEI. The V end was cut by 4 bases, the J end by 1 base, with 10 bases between. This CDR3 is CASSGRTTNTEAFF. In DNA form, the CDR3 reads TGTGCCAGCAGTGGACGAACGACGAACACTGAAGCTTTCTTT.

The rearrangement links TRBV20-1 to TRBJ2-6, with 9 bases that match TRBD1. The CDR3 has 15 residues. The germline CDR1 and CDR2 sequences are DFQATT and SNEGSKA (reference sequence). Trimming cost V 6 bases and J 1 base; bases outside gene matches: 4. DNA for the CDR3: TGCAGTGCCCAGGGACAGGGTTCTGGGGCCAACGTCCTGACTTTC. It is translated as CSAQGQGSGANVLTF.

This clonotype has only a few counts. The genes are TRBV20-1 and TRBJ1-1; the match to TRBD1 covers 8 bases. From germline, CDR1 is DFQATT and CDR2 SNEGSKA (reference sequence). The CDR3 is 13 residues long. Losses at the gene ends were 6 bases for V and 5 bases for J; bases not matched to a gene: 8. The CDR3 sequence is CSASGGAWTEAFF. The DNA for the CDR3 is TGCAGTGCATCAGGGGGCGCGTGGACTGAAGCTTTCTTT.

The V and J genes are TRBV20-1 and TRBJ2-7, with TRBD1 identical over 8 bases. Unmatched junction bases numbered 9, after V lost 0 bases and J lost 5 bases. Germline values: CDR1 DFQATT, CDR2 SNEGSKA (reference sequence). The CDR3 length is 15 residues. CDR3 DNA sequence: TGCAGTGCTAGAGATCCGGGCAGGGGGCCACACGAGCAGTACTTC. Its translation is CSARDPGRGPHEQYF.

The chain links TRBV13 to TRBJ1-4; 10 nucleotides align to TRBD1. Germline CDR1 is PRHDT and CDR2 is FYEKMQ (reference sequence). V lost 5 bases to trimming and J lost 7 bases; unmatched junction nucleotides: 4. The CDR3 totals 14 residues. The CDR3 reads CASSHRQGAEKLFF. For the CDR3, the DNA is TGTGCCAGCAGCCACCGACAGGGGGCTGAAAAACTGTTTTTT.

This clonotype was found a few times. V gene TRBV20-1 combines with J gene TRBJ2-3; 11 nucleotides match TRBD2. Germline V CDR1 and CDR2: DFQATT, SNEGSKA (reference sequence). The CDR3 contains 14 residues. The junction had 4 bases not matched to a gene; V was cut back by 1 base and J by 7 bases. The CDR3 sequence is CSARVGTSGNTQYF. CDR3 in DNA: TGCAGTGCTAGAGTTGGGACTAGCGGCAATACGCAGTATTTT.

The genes are TRBV3-1 and TRBJ2-3; 10 bases match TRBD2. From germline, CDR1 is LGHDT and CDR2 YNNKEL (reference sequence). The junction had 6 bases not matched to a gene; V was cut back by 3 bases and J by 6 bases. The CDR3 is 15 amino acids. CDR3 DNA: TGTGCCAGCAGCCATCAAGCGGGGGGGGCGGATACGCAGTATTTT. Protein sequence: CASSHQAGGADTQYF.

CDR3 DNA sequence: TGTGCCAGCAGTGAAGCCGGGACAGCGAACACCGGGGAGCTGTTTTTT. Its translation is CASSEAGTANTGELFF. The chain couples TRBV6-1 to TRBJ2-2, with 7 positions matching TRBD1. Germline CDR1 reads MNHNS; CDR2 reads SASEGT. V gave up 0 bases and J gave up 0 bases; unmatched junction bases: 1. This CDR3 has 16 residues.

The V and J genes are TRBV7-9 and TRBJ2-7; 12 bases fit TRBD2. Looked up from germline, CDR1 is SEHNR and CDR2 is FQNEAQ (reference sequence). The CDR3 has 18 amino acids. V shed 5 bases and J 0 bases; nucleotides not matched to a gene: 11. The CDR3 DNA is TGTGCCAGCAGCCGCCCACTAGCGGGGGGCCCAAACTCCTACGAGCAGTACTTC. Its translation: CASSRPLAGGPNSYEQYF.